This TCR beta chain was retrieved from a study of blood T cell repertoires in COVID-19. Assay used: immunoSEQ multiplex PCR; TCRdb lists only in-frame clones, some missing. The sample lists fewer than 250,000 clones, about 86% occurring once. CDR3 length equals 15 residues. Per the germline V gene, CDR1 is SGHAT and CDR2 is FQNNGV. V was cut by 4 bases and J by 4 bases, with 16 bases left in between. V is TRBV11-2 and J is TRBJ1-2, with a possible D match to TRBD1 (5 bases). The source of this sequence is a middle-aged woman in a cohort exposed to, infected with or recovered from COVID-19 (not recorded which). Material for sequencing was PBMCs or T cells enriched from blood (not recorded which). In nucleotides, the CDR3 is TGTGCCAGCAGCTCCGGGAGGGGAAGAGGCTATGGCTACACCTTC. Encoded protein: CASSSGRGRGYGYTF.